These 14 T cell receptor beta chains share one sample of origin, sequenced in a study of blood T cell repertoires in COVID-19. Clones were sequenced by immunoSEQ multiplex PCR, and TCRdb holds only the in-frame ones, with some missing. The sample records approximately 130,000 clones, around 87% being singletons. Sequencing was done on a sample of peripheral blood. These receptors originate from a man in his 70s with active or convalescent COVID-19.

The rearrangement joins TRBV2 to TRBJ2-7; the match to TRBD1 covers 9 bases. CDR1 and CDR2 from the germline V gene are SNHLY and FYNNEI. J lost 5 bases, V lost 6 bases, and 8 bases had no gene match. The CDR3 has 14 amino acids. The CDR3 region is CASRWGTGIDEQYF. The CDR3 coding sequence is TGTGCCAGCAGATGGGGGACAGGGATAGACGAGCAGTACTTC. Complete variable domain (other parts from reference TRBV2 and TRBJ2-7): EPEVTQTPSHQVTQMGQEVILRCVPISNHLYFYWYRQILGQKVEFLVSFYNNEISEKSEIFDDQFSVERPDGSNFTLKIRSTKLEDSAMYFCASRWGTGIDEQYFGPGTRLTVT.

This clone was seen ten or more times. The chain is built from TRBV12-3 or TRBV12-4 and TRBJ1-1; D unresolved. This CDR3 spans 12 amino acids. Trimming took 6 bases from V and 0 from J, leaving 5 bases between them. CDR3 coding DNA: TGTGCCAGCAGCCCCGTGAACACTGAAGCTTTCTTT. It specifies CASSPVNTEAFF.

This clone was picked up a small number of times. This CDR3 reads CASSPGGTGGRNSPLHF. CDR3 DNA sequence: TGTGCCAGCTCACCAGGAGGGACAGGGGGGCGAAATTCACCCCTCCACTTT. This chain links TRBV18 with TRBJ1-6; TRBD1 aligns across 11 bases. Germline assignment: CDR1 KGHSH and CDR2 LQKENI. The J segment lost 7 bases and the V segment lost 2 bases, leaving 7 bases of the junction unmatched. This CDR3 comprises 17 residues.

This clone occurred once. The chain recombines TRBV18 with TRBJ2-3; TRBD2 matches 11 bases. The germline CDR1 and CDR2 sequences are KGHSH and LQKENI. Trimming removed 6 bases from V and 0 bases from J; junction bases left unmatched: 11. The CDR3 runs to 18 residues. This CDR3 reads CASSGGPSGRLSTDTQYF. Here the CDR3 DNA reads TGTGCCAGCTCCGGGGGCCCTAGCGGGAGGCTCAGCACAGATACGCAGTATTTT.

The gene calls are TRBV24-1 and TRBJ1-2; D unclear. The CDR3 consists of 13 residues. V lost 4 bases to trimming and J lost 0 bases, with 5 bases between them. CDR1 and CDR2 from the germline V gene are KGHDR and SFDVKD. Written as DNA, the CDR3 is TGTGCCACCAGTGACAGATCTAACTATGGCTACACCTTC. As protein: CATSDRSNYGYTF.

The chain recombines TRBV6-5 with TRBJ1-4; D might be TRBD1 (5 bases). CDR3 size: 14 residues. With 7 bases removed from V and 5 bases from J, the gap between germline ends came to 14 bases. The germline V gene has CDR1 MNHEY and CDR2 SVGAGI. The CDR3 protein is CASTTSQGNEKLFF. The DNA for the CDR3 is TGTGCCAGCACAACCTCCCAGGGAAATGAAAAACTGTTTTTT.

This rearrangement joins TRBV28 to TRBJ2-1; D not certain. The CDR3 has 12 amino acids. V lost 3 bases to trimming and J lost 5 bases, with 5 bases between them. The V gene's germline CDR1 is MDHEN and CDR2 SYDVKM. The CDR3 reads CASSFQDNEQFF. For the CDR3, the DNA is TGTGCCAGCAGTTTCCAGGACAATGAGCAGTTCTTC. The whole variable domain, filled in from reference TRBV28 and TRBJ2-1, reads DVKVTQSSRYLVKRTGEKVFLECVQDMDHENMFWYRQDPGLGLRLIYFSYDVKMKEKGDIPEGYSVSREKKERFSLILESASTNQTSMYLCASSFQDNEQFFGPGTRLTVL.

This chain uses TRBV11-1 with TRBJ1-3; TRBD1 aligns across 7 bases. V lost 4 bases, J lost 0 bases, and 0 bases stayed unmatched. There are 14 residues in the CDR3. Looked up from germline, CDR1 is SGHAT and CDR2 is FQDESV (reference sequence). The chain's CDR3 is CASSWDSSGNTIYF. CDR3 bases: TGTGCCAGCAGCTGGGACAGCTCTGGAAACACCATATATTTT. Looking up the rest from reference TRBV11-1 and TRBJ1-3 gives the full variable domain: EAEVAQSPRYKITEKSQAVAFWCDPISGHATLYWYRQILGQGPELLVQFQDESVVDDSQLPKDRFSAERLKGVDSTLKIQPAELGDSAMYLCASSWDSSGNTIYFGEGSWLTVV.

As DNA, the CDR3 is TGCAGCGTATACAGGGACCAAGAGACCCAGTACTTC. Translating it yields CSVYRDQETQYF. V and J are TRBV29-1 and TRBJ2-5, with a tentative D call TRBD1 (6 bases). Germline CDR1 and CDR2: SQVTM and ANQGSEA. V was pared by 6 bases and J by 0 bases, with 8 bases between. The CDR3 runs 12 residues.

The gene calls are TRBV28 and TRBJ1-2, with 7 bases matching TRBD1. V dropped 6 bases and J dropped 4; count of bases not matched to a gene: 8. Germline V gives CDR1 MDHEN, CDR2 SYDVKM. CDR3 size: 14 residues. The CDR3 DNA is TGTGCCAGCAGGGACCGGGACAGCCTCTATGGCTACACCTTC. It specifies CASRDRDSLYGYTF.

V usage is TRBV12-3 or TRBV12-4 and J usage is TRBJ1-1; the D gene is possibly TRBD1 (6 bases). The CDR3 loop spans 13 amino acids. With 6 bases removed from V and 1 base from J, the gap between germline ends came to 9 bases. DNA for the CDR3: TGTGCCAGCAGCAGACAGGAGAACACTGAAGCTTTCTTT. It yields the protein CASSRQENTEAFF.

The V gene is TRBV6-5, the J gene TRBJ1-4, with 9 nucleotides matching TRBD1. With 9 bases clipped from V and 8 bases from J, the junction kept 7 bases outside the gene matches. This CDR3 comprises 13 residues. The germline V gene has CDR1 MNHEY and CDR2 SVGAGI. This CDR3 reads CASLGTGLEKLFF. CDR3 DNA: TGTGCCAGTCTGGGGACAGGGCTCGAAAAACTGTTTTTT.

The CDR3 protein is CASSLGGSPVDEQFF. The CDR3 region has the DNA TGCGCCAGCAGCTTGGGTGGCTCCCCCGTCGATGAGCAGTTCTTC. The genes are TRBV5-1 and TRBJ2-1, with D unclear. Germline V gene sequence: CDR1 SGHRS, CDR2 YFSETQ. Trimming stripped 0 bases from V and 8 bases from J, with 15 bases between. The CDR3 totals 15 residues.

The chain joins TRBV6-5 to TRBJ1-5; D is perhaps TRBD1 (6 bases). Trimming cost V 6 bases and J 8 bases, with 11 bases left between them. Per the germline V gene, CDR1 is MNHEY and CDR2 is SVGAGI. This CDR3 spans 12 amino acids. CDR3 sequence reads: CASRQGREPQHF. The CDR3 DNA sequence: TGTGCCAGCAGGCAGGGGAGAGAGCCCCAGCATTTT.